The 4 T cell receptor beta chains in this list originate from one sample, sequenced in a study of vaccination and CD4 T cells after COVID-19. The Oncomine TCR Beta short-read assay sequenced DNA from cultured CD4+ T cells. TCRdb recomputed calls from the PCR reads with MiXCR, one row per CDR3 protein. Of about 7,600 distinct CDR3 sequences in the sample, less than 25% were seen once. Noted treatment: roughly 10-day PBMC culture with coronavirus spike peptide pools or control peptides (ViraFEST assay). These receptors are not linked to any known antigen. Sequenced here: CD4+ T cells from blood, cultured in vitro, sampled after SARS-CoV-2 vaccination. The receptors derive from a human donor who had recovered from COVID-19.

A few counts support this clonotype. The chain joins TRBV27 to TRBJ2-1; D not resolved. Trimming cost V 1 base and J 4 bases, with 8 bases left between them. Germline loops: CDR1 MNHEY, CDR2 SMNVEV (reference sequence). The CDR3 has 14 residues. CDR3 amino acids: CASSLWLEYNEQFF. DNA for the CDR3: TGTGCCAGCAGTTTATGGCTGGAATACAATGAGCAGTTCTTC.

The chain recombines TRBV5-1 with TRBJ2-3, with D hard to call. The CDR3 totals 11 residues. V lost 6 bases, J lost 4 bases, and 6 bases lay in between. Germline CDR1 SGHRS, CDR2 YFSETQ. CDR3 amino acids: CASTSADTQYF. CDR3 bases: TGCGCCAGCACCTCTGCAGATACGCAGTATTTT.

The chain carries TRBV20-1 and TRBJ2-1; D is uncertain. V gave up 0 bases and J gave up 6 bases, with 12 bases separating them. The CDR3 spans 14 residues. The germline gives CDR1 DFQATT, CDR2 SNEGSKA (reference sequence). DNA of the CDR3: TGCAGTGCTAGAGAAAGAACCGTAGGCAATGAGCAGTTCTTC. This gives the protein CSARERTVGNEQFF.

This chain's CDR3 is CASSPDRRGRNIQYF. The CDR3 nucleotides are TGTGCCAGCAGCCCGGACAGGAGAGGAAGGAACATTCAGTACTTC. This chain joins TRBV7-9 and TRBJ2-4; 7 bases line up with TRBD1. The CDR3 totals 15 residues. Germline assignment: CDR1 SEHNR and CDR2 FQNEAQ (reference sequence). Trimming took 5 bases from V and 7 from J; bases not matched to a gene: 11.